This T cell receptor beta chain was captured in a study of graft-versus-host responses after intestinal transplantation. The wider study: Every recipient underwent anti-thymocyte globulin induction, then tacrolimus and steroids for around three years. Overall study results and limits: Those patients showing graft-donor T cell macrochimerism displayed high graft-versus-host to host-versus-graft clonal ratios in allografts. GvH clones turned up in recipient marrow; some had shown up first in ileum or blood.

Some clones are missing from TCRdb's copy, which holds only in-frame ones; the method was immunoSEQ multiplex PCR. The table records 100,000 to 120,000 clones, just under 95% of them present only once. Comments on this clone: The antigen is undetermined.

The TCR comes from a human donor who received an intestinal transplant. Material: unstimulated CD8+ T cells sorted from spleen or lymph node cells, obtained before intestinal transplant.

CDR3 sequence (DNA): TGTGCCAGCAGCTTAGGTATCGGGAGGGCCGCCTACGAGCAGTACTTC. Residues: CASSLGIGRAAYEQYF. This rearrangement joins TRBV5-6 to TRBJ2-7; 8 positions agree with TRBD2. Germline V gives CDR1 SGHDT, CDR2 YYEEEE. This CDR3 is 16 amino acids long. V shed 2 bases, J shed 2 bases, and the junction held 9 bases outside the gene matches. The variable domain in full, completed from reference TRBV5-6 and TRBJ2-7, reads DAGVTQSPTHLIKTRGQQVTLRCSPKSGHDTVSWYQQALGQGPQFIFQYYEEEERQRGNFPDRFSGHQFPNYSSELNVNALLLGDSALYLCASSLGIGRAAYEQYFGPGTRLTVT.